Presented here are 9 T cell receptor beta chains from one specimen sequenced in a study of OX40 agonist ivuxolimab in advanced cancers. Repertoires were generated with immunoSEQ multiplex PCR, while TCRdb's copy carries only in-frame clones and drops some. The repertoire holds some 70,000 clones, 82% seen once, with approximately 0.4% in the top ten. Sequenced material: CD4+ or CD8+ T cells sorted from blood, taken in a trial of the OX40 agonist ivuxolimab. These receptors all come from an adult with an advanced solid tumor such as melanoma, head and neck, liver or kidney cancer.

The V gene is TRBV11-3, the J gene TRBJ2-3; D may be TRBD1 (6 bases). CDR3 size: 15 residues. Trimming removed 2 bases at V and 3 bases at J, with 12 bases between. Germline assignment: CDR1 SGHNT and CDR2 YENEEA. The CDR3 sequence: CASSLTGQPTDTQYF. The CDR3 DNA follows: TGTGCCAGCAGCTTAACGGGACAACCGACAGATACGCAGTATTTT.

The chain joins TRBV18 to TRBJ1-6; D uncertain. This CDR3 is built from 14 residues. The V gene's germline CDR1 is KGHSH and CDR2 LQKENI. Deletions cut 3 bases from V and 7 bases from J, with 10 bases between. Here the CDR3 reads CASSPGFGNSPLHF. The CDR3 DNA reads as TGTGCCAGCTCACCGGGTTTTGGGAATTCACCCCTCCACTTT. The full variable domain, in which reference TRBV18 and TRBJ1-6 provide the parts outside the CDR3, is NAGVMQNPRHLVRRRGQEARLRCSPMKGHSHVYWYRQLPEEGLKFMVYLQKENIIDESGMPKERFSAEFPKEGPSILRIQQVVRGDSAAYFCASSPGFGNSPLHFGNGTRLTVT.

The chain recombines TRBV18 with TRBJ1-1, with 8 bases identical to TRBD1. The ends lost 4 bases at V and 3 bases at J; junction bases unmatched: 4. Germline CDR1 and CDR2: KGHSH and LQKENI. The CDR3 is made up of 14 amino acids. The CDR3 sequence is CASSQQGGDTEAFF. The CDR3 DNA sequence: TGTGCCAGCTCACAACAGGGGGGAGACACTGAAGCTTTCTTT.

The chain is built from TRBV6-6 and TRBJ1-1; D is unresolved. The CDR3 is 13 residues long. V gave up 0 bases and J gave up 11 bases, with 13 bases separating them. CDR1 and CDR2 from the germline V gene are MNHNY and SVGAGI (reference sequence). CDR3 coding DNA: TGTGCCAGCAGTTACTCGCCCGACGTAGGCGCTTTCTTT. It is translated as CASSYSPDVGAFF.

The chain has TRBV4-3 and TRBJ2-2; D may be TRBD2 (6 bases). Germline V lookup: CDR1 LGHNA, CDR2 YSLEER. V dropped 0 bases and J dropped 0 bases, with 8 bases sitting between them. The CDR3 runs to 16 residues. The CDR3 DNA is TGCGCCAGCAGCCAAGACGCTAGCGCGAACACCGGGGAGCTGTTTTTT. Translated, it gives CASSQDASANTGELFF.

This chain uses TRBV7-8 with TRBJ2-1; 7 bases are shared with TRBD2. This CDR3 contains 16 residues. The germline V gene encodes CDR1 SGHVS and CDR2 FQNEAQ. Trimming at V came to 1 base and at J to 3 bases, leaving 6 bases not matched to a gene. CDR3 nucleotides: TGTGCCAGCAGCTTAGATGCGGGAGTGTTCTACAATGAGCAGTTCTTC. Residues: CASSLDAGVFYNEQFF.

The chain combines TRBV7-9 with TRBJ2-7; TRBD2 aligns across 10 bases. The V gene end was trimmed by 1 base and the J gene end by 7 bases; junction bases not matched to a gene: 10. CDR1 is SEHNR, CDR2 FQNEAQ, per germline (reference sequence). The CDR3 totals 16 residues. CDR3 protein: CASSLGGAGGPGEQYF. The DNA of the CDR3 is TGTGCCAGCAGCTTAGGTGGAGCGGGAGGGCCGGGGGAGCAGTACTTC.

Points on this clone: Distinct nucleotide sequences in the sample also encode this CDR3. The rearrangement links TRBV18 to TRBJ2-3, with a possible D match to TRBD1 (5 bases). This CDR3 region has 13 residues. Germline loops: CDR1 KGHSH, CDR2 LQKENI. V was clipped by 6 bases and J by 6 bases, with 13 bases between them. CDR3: CASSLTRADTQYF. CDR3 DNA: TGTGCCAGCTCTCTAACCAGGGCCGATACGCAGTATTTT.

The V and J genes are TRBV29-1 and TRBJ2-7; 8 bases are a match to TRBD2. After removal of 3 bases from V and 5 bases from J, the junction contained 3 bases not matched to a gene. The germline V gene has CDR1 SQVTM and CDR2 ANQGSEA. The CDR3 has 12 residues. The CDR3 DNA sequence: TGCAGCGTTGAGCGGGAGGACAACGAGCAGTACTTC. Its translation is CSVEREDNEQYF.